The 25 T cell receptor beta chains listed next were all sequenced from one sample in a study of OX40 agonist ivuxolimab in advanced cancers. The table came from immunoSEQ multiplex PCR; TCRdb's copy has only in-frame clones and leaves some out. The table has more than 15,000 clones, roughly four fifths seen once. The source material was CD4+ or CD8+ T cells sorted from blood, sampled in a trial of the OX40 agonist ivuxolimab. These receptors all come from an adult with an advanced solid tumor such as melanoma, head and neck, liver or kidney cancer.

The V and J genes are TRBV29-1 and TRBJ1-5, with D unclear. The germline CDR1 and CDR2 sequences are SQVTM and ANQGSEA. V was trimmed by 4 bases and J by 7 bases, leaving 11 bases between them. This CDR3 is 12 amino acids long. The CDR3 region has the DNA TGCAGCGTTGCGGACCCCTCCCAGCCCCAGCATTTT. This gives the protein CSVADPSQPQHF.

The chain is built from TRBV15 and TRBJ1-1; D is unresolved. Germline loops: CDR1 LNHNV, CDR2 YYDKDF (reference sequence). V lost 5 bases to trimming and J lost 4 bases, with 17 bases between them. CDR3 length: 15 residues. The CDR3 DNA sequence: TGTGCCACCAGCCCCGGGTCGGGCGGACTCACTGAAGCTTTCTTT. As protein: CATSPGSGGLTEAFF.

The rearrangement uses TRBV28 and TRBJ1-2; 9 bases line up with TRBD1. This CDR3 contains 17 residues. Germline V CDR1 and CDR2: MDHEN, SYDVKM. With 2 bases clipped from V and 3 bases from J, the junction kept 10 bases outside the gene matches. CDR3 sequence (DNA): TGTGCCAGCAGTTTAAGCCGGGACAGGGTAGTGGACTATGGCTACACCTTC. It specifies CASSLSRDRVVDYGYTF.

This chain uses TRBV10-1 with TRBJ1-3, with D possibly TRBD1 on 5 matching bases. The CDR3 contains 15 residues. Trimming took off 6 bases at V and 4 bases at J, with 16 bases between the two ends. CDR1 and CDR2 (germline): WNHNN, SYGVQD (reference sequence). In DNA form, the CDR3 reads TGCGCCAGCAGACCGAAGGCCCCAGGGGGAAACACCATATATTTT. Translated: CASRPKAPGGNTIYF.

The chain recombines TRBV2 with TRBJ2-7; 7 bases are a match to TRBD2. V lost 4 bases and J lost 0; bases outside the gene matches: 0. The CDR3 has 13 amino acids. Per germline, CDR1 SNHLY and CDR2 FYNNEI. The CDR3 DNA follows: TGTGCCAGCAGTGTAGCGGGCTCCTACGAGCAGTACTTC. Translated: CASSVAGSYEQYF.

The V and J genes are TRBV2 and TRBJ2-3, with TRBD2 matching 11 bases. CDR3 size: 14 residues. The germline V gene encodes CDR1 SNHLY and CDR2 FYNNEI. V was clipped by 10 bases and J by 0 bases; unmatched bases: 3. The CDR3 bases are TGTGCCATTTCTAGCGGGAGGAGCACAGATACGCAGTATTTT. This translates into CAISSGRSTDTQYF. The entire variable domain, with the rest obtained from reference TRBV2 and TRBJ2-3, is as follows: EPEVTQTPSHQVTQMGQEVILRCVPISNHLYFYWYRQILGQKVEFLVSFYNNEISEKSEIFDDQFSVERPDGSNFTLKIRSTKLEDSAMYFCAISSGRSTDTQYFGPGTRLTVL.

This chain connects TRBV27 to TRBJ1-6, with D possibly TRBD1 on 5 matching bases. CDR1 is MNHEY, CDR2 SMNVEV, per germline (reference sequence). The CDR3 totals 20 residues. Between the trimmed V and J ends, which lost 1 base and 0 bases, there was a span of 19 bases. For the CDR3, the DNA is TGTGCCAGCAGTTTATTGAACCGGGGCAGAAAATACTCCTATAATTCACCCCTCCACTTT. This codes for CASSLLNRGRKYSYNSPLHF.

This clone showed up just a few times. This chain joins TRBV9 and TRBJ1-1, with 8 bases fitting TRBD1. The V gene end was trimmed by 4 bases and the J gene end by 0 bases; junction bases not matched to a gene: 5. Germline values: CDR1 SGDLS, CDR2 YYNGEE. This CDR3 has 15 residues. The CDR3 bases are TGTGCCAGCAGCACCGGACAGGGAATGAACACTGAAGCTTTCTTT. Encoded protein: CASSTGQGMNTEAFF.

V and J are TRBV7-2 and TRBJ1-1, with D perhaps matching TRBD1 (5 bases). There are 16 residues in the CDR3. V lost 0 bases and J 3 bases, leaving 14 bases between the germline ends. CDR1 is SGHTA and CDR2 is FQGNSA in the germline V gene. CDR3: CASSLASRGRDTEAFF. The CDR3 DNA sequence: TGTGCCAGCAGCTTAGCGAGTAGGGGTCGCGACACTGAAGCTTTCTTT.

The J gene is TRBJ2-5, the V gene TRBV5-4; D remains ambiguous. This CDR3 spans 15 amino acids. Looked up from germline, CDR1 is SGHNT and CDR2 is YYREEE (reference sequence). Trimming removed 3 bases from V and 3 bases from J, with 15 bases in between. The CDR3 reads CASSSGLTLEETQYF. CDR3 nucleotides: TGTGCCAGCAGCTCTGGCCTGACCCTGGAAGAGACCCAGTACTTC. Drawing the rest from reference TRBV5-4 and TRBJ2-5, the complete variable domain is ETGVTQSPTHLIKTRGQQVTLRCSSQSGHNTVSWYQQALGQGPQFIFQYYREEENGRGNFPPRFSGLQFPNYSSELNVNALELDDSALYLCASSSGLTLEETQYFGPGTRLLVL.

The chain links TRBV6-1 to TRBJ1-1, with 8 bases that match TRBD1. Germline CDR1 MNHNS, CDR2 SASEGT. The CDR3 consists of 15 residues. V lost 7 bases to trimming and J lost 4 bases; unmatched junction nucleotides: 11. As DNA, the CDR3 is TGTGCCAGCAAGCGGAGGGGACAGGTCTTCACTGAAGCTTTCTTT. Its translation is CASKRRGQVFTEAFF.

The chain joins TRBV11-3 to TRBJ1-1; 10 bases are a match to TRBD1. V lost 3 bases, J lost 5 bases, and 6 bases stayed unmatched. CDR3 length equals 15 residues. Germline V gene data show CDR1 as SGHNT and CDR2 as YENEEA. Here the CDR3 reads CASSLGQGRETEAFF. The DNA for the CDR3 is TGTGCCAGCAGCTTGGGACAGGGGAGAGAAACTGAAGCTTTCTTT.

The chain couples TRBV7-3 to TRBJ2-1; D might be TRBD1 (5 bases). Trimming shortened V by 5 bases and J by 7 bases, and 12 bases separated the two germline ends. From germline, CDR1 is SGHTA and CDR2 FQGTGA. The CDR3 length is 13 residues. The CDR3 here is CASSINAGNEQFF. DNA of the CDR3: TGTGCCAGCAGCATAAATGCAGGGAATGAGCAGTTCTTC.

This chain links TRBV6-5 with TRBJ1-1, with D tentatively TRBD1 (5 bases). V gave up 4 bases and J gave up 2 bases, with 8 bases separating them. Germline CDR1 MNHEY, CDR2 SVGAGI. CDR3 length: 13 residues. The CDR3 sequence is CASSWWTNTEAFF. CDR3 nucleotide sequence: TGTGCCAGCAGTTGGTGGACAAACACTGAAGCTTTCTTT.

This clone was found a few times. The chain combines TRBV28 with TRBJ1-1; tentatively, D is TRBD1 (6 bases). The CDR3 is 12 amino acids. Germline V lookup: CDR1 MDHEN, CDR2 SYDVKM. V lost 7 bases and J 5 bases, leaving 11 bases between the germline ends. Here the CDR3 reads CASTGDWTEAFF. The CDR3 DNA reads TGTGCCAGCACAGGGGATTGGACTGAAGCTTTCTTT.

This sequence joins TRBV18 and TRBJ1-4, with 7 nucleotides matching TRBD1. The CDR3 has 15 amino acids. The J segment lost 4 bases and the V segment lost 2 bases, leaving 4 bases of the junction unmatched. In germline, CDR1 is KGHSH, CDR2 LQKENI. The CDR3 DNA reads TGTGCCAGCTCACCAGGACAGGCCTATAATGAAAAACTGTTTTTT. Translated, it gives CASSPGQAYNEKLFF. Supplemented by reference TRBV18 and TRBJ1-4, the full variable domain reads NAGVMQNPRHLVRRRGQEARLRCSPMKGHSHVYWYRQLPEEGLKFMVYLQKENIIDESGMPKERFSAEFPKEGPSILRIQQVVRGDSAAYFCASSPGQAYNEKLFFGSGTQLSVL.

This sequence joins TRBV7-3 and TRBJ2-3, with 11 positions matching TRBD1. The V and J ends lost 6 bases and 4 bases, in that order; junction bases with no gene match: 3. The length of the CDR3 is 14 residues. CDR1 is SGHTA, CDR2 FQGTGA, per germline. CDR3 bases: TGTGCCAGCAGTCGGGACAGGGGGGCAGATACGCAGTATTTT. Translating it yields CASSRDRGADTQYF.

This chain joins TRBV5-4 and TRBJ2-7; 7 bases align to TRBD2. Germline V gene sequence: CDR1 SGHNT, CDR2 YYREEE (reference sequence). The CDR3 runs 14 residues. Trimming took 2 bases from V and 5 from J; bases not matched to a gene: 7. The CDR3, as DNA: TGTGCCAGCAGCTTTGGGCGGGAGCAAAACGAGCAGTACTTC. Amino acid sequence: CASSFGREQNEQYF.

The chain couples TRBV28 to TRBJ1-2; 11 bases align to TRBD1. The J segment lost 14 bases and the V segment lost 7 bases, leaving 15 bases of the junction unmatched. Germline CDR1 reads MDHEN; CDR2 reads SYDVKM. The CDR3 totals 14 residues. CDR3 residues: CASTRGGTGGFGTF. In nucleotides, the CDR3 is TGTGCCAGCACTCGGGGGGGGACAGGGGGTTTTGGGACCTTC.

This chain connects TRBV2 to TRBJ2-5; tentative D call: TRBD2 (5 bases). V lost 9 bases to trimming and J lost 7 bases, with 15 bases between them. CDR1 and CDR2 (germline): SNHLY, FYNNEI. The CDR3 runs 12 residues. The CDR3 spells CASPYRSGTQYF. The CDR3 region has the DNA TGTGCCAGTCCTTACCGGAGCGGGACCCAGTACTTC.

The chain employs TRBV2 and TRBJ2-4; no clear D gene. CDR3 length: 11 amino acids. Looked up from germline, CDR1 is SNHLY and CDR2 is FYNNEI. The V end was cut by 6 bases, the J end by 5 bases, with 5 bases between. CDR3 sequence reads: CASSIENIQYF. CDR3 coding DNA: TGTGCCAGCAGCATCGAAAACATTCAGTACTTC.

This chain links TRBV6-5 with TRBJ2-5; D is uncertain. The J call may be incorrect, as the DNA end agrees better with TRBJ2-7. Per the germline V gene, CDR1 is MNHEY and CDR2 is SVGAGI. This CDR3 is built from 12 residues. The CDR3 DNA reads TGTGCCACCTACAACTTTCCCTACGAGCAGTACTTC. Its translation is CATYNFPYEQYF.

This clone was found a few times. The CDR3 sequence is CASNPPFEVYEQYF. CDR3 sequence (DNA): TGTGCCAGCAATCCGCCATTTGAGGTCTACGAGCAGTACTTC. The chain links TRBV2 to TRBJ2-7; D ambiguous. The CDR3 totals 14 residues. The germline V gene has CDR1 SNHLY and CDR2 FYNNEI. V was shortened by 7 bases and J by 3 bases, with 16 bases between the two germline ends. Supplemented by reference TRBV2 and TRBJ2-7, the full variable domain reads EPEVTQTPSHQVTQMGQEVILRCVPISNHLYFYWYRQILGQKVEFLVSFYNNEISEKSEIFDDQFSVERPDGSNFTLKIRSTKLEDSAMYFCASNPPFEVYEQYFGPGTRLTVT.

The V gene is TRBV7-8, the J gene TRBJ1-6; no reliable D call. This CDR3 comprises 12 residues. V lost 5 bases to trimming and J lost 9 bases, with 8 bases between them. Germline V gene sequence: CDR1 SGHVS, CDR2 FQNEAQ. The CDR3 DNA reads TGTGCCAGCAGCCCTATAGTTTCACCCCTCCACTTT. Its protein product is CASSPIVSPLHF.

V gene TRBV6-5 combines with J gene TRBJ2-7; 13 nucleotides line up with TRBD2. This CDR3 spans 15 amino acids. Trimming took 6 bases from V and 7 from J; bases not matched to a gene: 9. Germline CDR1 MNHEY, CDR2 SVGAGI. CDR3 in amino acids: CASRTTSGRAYEQYF. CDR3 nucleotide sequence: TGTGCCAGCAGAACCACTAGCGGGAGGGCTTATGAGCAGTACTTC.